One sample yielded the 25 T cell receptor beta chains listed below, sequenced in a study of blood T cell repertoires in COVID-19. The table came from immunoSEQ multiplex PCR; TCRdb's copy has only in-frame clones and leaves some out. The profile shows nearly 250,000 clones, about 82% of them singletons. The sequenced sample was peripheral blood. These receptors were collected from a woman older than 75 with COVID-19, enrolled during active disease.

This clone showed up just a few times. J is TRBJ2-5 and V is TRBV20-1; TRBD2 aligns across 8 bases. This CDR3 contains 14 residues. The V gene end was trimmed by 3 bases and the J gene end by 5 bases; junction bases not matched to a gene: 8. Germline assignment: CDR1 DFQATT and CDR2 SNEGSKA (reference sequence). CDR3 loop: CSASWRGEGETQYF. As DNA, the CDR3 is TGCAGTGCTAGTTGGCGGGGGGAAGGGGAGACCCAGTACTTC.

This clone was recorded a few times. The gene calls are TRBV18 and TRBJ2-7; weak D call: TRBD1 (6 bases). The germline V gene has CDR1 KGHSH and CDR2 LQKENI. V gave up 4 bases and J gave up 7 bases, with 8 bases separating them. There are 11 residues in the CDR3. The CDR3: CASSLDREQYV. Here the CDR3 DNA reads TGTGCCAGCTCACTCGACAGGGAGCAGTACGTC.

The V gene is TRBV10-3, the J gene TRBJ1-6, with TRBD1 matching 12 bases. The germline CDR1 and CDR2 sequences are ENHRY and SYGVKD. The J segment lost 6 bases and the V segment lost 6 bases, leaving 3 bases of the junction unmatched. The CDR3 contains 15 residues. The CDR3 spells CAIRGTGGSNSPLHF. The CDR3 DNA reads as TGTGCCATCAGGGGGACAGGGGGCTCTAATTCACCCCTCCACTTT.

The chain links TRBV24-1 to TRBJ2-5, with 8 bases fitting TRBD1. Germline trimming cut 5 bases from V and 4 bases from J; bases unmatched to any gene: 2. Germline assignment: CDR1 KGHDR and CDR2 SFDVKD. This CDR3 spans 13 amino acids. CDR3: CATSVQGGETQYF. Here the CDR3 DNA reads TGTGCCACCAGTGTACAGGGGGGAGAGACCCAGTACTTC.

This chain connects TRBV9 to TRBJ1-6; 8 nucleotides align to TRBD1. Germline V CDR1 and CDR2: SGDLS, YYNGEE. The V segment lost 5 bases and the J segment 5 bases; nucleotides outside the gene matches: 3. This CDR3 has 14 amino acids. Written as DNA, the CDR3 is TGTGCCAGCAGGACAGGGGTAAATAATTCACCCCTCCACTTT. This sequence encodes CASRTGVNNSPLHF.

The CDR3 DNA is TGTGCCAGCAGCCCCCACTATGGAGGGGAGCTGTTTTTT. Its translation is CASSPHYGGELFF. The V call is TRBV9, the J call TRBJ2-2; no clear D gene. CDR1 and CDR2 (germline): SGDLS, YYNGEE. The ends were cut back, 4 bases at V and 8 bases at J, with 12 bases in the middle. The length of the CDR3 is 13 residues. The whole variable domain, remainder taken from reference TRBV9 and TRBJ2-2, is DSGVTQTPKHLITATGQRVTLRCSPRSGDLSVYWYQQSLDQGLQFLIQYYNGEERAKGNILERFSAQQFPDLHSELNLSSLELGDSALYFCASSPHYGGELFFGEGSRLTVL.

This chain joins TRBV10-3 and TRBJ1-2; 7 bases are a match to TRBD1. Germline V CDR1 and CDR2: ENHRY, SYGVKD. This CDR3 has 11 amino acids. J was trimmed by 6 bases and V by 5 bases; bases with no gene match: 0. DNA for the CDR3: TGTGCCATCAGTCAGGGGGATGGCTACACCTTC. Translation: CAISQGDGYTF.

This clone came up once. The chain's CDR3 is CAISEARGGPNTGELFF. The CDR3 nucleotides are TGTGCCATCAGTGAGGCTCGGGGGGGTCCGAACACCGGGGAGCTGTTTTTT. The rearrangement links TRBV10-3 to TRBJ2-2, with TRBD2 identical over 8 bases. Losses at the gene ends were 2 bases for V and 0 bases for J; bases not matched to a gene: 5. The CDR3 sequence is 17 residues long. CDR1 is ENHRY and CDR2 is SYGVKD in the germline V gene.

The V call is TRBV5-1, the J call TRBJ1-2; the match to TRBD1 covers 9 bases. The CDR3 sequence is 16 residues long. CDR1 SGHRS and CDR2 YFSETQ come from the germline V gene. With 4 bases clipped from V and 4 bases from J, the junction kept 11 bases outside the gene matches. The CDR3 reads CASSPLTGGAGYGYTF. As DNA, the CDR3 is TGCGCCAGCAGCCCCTTAACAGGGGGCGCAGGCTATGGCTACACCTTC.

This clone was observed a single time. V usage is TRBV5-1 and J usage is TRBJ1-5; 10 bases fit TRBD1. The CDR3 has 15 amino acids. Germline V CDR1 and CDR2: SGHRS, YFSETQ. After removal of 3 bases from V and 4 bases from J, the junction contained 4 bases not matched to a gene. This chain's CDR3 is CASSWGQGPNQPQHF. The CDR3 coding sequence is TGCGCCAGCAGCTGGGGACAGGGGCCTAATCAGCCCCAGCATTTT.

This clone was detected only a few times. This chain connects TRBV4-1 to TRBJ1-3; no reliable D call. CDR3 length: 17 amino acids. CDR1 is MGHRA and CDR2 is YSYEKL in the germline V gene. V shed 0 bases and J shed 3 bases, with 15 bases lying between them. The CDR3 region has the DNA TGCGCCAGCAGCCAAGAACGTCTAGGGAGGGATGGAAACACCATATATTTT. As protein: CASSQERLGRDGNTIYF.

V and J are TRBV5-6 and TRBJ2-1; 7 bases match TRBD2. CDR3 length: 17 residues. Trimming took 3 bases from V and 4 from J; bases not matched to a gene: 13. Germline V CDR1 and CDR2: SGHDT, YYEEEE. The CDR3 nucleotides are TGTGCCAGCAGCTGGGGGTTGGCGGGGGTGCTGTACAATGAGCAGTTCTTC. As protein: CASSWGLAGVLYNEQFF.

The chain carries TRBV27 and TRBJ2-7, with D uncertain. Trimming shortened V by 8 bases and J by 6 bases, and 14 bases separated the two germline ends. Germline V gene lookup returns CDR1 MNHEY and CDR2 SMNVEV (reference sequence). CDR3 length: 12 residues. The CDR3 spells CASSGIGREQYF. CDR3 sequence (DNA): TGTGCCAGCTCTGGTATTGGGCGCGAGCAGTACTTC.

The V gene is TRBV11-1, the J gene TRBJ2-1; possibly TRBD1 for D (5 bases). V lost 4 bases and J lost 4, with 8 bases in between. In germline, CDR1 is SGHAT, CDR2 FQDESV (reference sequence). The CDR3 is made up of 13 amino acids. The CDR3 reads CASSSGPYNEQFF. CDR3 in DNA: TGTGCCAGCAGCTCAGGGCCTTACAATGAGCAGTTCTTC.

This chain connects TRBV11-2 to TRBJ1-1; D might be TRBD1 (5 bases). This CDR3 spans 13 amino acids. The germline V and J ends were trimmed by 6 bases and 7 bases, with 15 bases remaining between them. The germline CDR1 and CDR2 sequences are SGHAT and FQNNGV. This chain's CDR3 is CASRAGLRGEAFF. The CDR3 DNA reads TGTGCCAGCAGGGCAGGGCTTAGGGGTGAAGCTTTCTTT.

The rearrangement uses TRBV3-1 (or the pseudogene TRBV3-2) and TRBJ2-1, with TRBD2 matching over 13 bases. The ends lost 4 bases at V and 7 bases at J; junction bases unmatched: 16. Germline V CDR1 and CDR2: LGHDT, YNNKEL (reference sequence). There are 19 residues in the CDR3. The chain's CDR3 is CASSLQPGLAGPKGNEQFF. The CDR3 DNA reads TGTGCCAGCAGCCTCCAACCGGGACTAGCGGGGCCGAAGGGGAATGAGCAGTTCTTC.

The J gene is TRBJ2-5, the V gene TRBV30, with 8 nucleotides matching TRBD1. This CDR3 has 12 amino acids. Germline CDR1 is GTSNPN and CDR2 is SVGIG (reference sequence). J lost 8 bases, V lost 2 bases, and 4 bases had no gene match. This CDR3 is CAWSLDRDTQYF. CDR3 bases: TGTGCCTGGAGTCTGGACAGGGATACCCAGTACTTC.

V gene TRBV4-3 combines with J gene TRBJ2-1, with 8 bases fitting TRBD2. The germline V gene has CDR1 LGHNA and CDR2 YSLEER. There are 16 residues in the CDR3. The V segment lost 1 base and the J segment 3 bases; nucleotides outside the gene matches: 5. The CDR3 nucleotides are TGCGCCAGCAGCCAAGCCCGGGGGGGCTTCTACAATGAGCAGTTCTTC. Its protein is CASSQARGGFYNEQFF.

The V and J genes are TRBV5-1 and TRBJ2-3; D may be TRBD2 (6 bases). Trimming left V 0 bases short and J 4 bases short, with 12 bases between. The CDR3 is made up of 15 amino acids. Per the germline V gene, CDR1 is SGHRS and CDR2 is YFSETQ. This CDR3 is CASSLGGEKADTQYF. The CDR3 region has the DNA TGCGCCAGCAGCTTGGGCGGGGAAAAGGCAGATACGCAGTATTTT.

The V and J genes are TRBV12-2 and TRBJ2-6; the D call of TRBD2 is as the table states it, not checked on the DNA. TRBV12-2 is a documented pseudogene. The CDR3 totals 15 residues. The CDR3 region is CASRSVISGANVLTF. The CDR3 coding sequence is TGTGCAAGTCGCTCCGTTATTTCTGGGGCCAACGTCCTGACTTTC.

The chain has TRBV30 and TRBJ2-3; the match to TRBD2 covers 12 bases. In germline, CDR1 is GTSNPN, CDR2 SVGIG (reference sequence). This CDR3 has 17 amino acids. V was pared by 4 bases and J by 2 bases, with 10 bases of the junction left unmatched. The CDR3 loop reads CAWTRTSGGRPTDTQYF. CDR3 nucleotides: TGTGCCTGGACCAGAACTAGCGGGGGGCGCCCCACAGATACGCAGTATTTT.

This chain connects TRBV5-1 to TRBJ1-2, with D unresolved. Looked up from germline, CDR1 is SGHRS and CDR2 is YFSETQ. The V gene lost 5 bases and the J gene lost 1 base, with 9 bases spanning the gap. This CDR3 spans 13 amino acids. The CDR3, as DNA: TGCGCCAGCAGGGTTGGCAGTAACTATGGCTACACCTTC. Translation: CASRVGSNYGYTF. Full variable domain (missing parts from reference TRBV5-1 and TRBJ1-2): KAGVTQTPRYLIKTRGQQVTLSCSPISGHRSVSWYQQTPGQGLQFLFEYFSETQRNKGNFPGRFSGRQFSNSRSEMNVSTLELGDSALYLCASRVGSNYGYTFGSGTRLTVV.

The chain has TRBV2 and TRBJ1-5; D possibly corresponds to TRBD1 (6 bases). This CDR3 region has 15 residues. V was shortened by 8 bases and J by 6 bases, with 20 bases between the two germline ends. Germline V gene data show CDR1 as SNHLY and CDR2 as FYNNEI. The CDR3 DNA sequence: TGTGCCAGCTGTGGGGTGGGGGCTGGGAGTCAGCCCCAGCATTTT. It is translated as CASCGVGAGSQPQHF.

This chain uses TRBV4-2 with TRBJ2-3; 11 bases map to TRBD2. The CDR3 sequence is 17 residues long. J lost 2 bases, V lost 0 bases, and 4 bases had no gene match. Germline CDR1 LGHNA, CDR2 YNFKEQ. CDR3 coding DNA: TGTGCCAGCAGCCAAGAGACTAGCGGGATCCCCACAGATACGCAGTATTTT. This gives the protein CASSQETSGIPTDTQYF.

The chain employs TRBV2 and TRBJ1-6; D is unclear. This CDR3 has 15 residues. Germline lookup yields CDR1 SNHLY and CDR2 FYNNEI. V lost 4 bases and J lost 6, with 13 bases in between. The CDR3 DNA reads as TGTGCCAGCAGTGGCACGGGCGGGATTAATTCACCCCTCCACTTT. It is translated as CASSGTGGINSPLHF.